This T cell receptor beta chain stems from a study of T cell responses to AZD1222 COVID-19 vaccine. Germline lookup yields CDR1 KGHSH and CDR2 LQKENI. The CDR3 is 17 residues long. Deletions cut 6 bases from V and 0 bases from J, with 19 bases between. Study results and limitations: Clonal diversity may have been underestimated in mostly white British donors.

Repertoires were generated with immunoSEQ multiplex PCR, while TCRdb's copy carries only in-frame clones and drops some. The data hold about 100,000 clones, with about 90% observed a single time. This clone was detected only once. Its target is not known. Here the sequenced sample was peripheral blood, taken on day 0 of AZD1222 vaccination. This TCR was sampled from an adult in good health. The chain uses TRBV18 and TRBJ2-3; possible D gene TRBD1, 6 bases. CDR3 in DNA: TGTGCCAGCTCCCCCAAAGGAGCCCAGGGGAGCACAGATACGCAGTATTTT. It is translated as CASSPKGAQGSTDTQYF.